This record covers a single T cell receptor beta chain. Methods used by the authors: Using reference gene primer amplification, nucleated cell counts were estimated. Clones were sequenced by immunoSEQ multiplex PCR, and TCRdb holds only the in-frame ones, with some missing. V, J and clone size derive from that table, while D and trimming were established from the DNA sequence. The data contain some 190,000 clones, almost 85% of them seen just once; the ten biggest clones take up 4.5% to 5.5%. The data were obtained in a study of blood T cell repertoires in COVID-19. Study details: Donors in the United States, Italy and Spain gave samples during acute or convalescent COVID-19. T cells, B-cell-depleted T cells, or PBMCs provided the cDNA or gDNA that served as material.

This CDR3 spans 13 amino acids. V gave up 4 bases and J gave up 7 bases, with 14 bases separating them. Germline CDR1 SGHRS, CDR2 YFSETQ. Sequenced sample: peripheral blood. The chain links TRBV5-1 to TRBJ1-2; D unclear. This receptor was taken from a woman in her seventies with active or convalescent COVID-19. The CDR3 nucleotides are TGCGCCAGCAGCCCGGACGGGGTGGGTGGCTACACCTTC. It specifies CASSPDGVGGYTF.